In this sample, the clone carrying this TCR beta chain turned up a few times. The target antigen is unknown. TCR beta CDR3 regions were amplified from RNA transcripts. First-round RT-PCR targeting the TCR CDR3 was performed with the HTBI primer set. TCRdb itself ran the multiplex PCR reads through MiXCR, one entry per CDR3 protein. The sample consists of fewer than 800,000 distinct CDR3 sequences, about 15% of them appearing once. These data belong to a study of T cells in Graves' hyperthyroidism and ophthalmopathy. Findings and caveats of the study: It was a median approximately 7.1 months before onset that the model predicted ophthalmopathy.

Germline V gives CDR1 MGHRA, CDR2 YSYEKL. The CDR3 has 15 residues. Deletions cut 1 base from V and 1 base from J, with 10 bases between. The rearrangement uses TRBV4-1 and TRBJ1-1; maybe TRBD1 (6 bases). The sequencing sample was made of blood. This clonotype originated in a man younger than 35 with Graves' hyperthyroidism. The CDR3 spells CASSQGPGENTEAFF. Here the CDR3 DNA reads TGCGCCAGCAGCCAAGGCCCAGGGGAGAACACTGAAGCTTTCTTT.